These 29 T cell receptor beta chains were all obtained from the same sample, sequenced in a study of CD4 T cells in relation to SARS-CoV-2 and coronaviruses. Method: immunoSEQ multiplex PCR; TCRdb's copy keeps in-frame clones and lacks some. This sample has over 20,000 clones, with 65% to 80% found just once. Before the COVID-19 pandemic, during about 2011-2019, CD4+ T cells were taken from unexposed donors. Isolation of CD4+ T cells took place after roughly nine days in culture. Their antigen targets remain unknown. Specimen: CD4+ T cells from PBMCs, cultured in vitro. All receptors derive from a human donor in good health.

The sample holds a few counts of this clone. The rearrangement links TRBV7-8 to TRBJ2-2, with TRBD1 as a possible D gene (7 bases). Per germline, CDR1 SGHVS and CDR2 FQNEAQ. CDR3 length equals 15 residues. V was trimmed by 5 bases and J by 5 bases, leaving 15 bases between them. The CDR3 DNA follows: TGTGCCAGCAGCCCCGGGGGCAGGGGGACCGGGGAGCTGTTTTTT. This sequence encodes CASSPGGRGTGELFF.

The V gene is TRBV7-9, the J gene TRBJ2-3, with unresolved D. This CDR3 spans 14 amino acids. Germline CDR1 and CDR2: SEHNR and FQNEAQ (reference sequence). Trimming removed 3 bases at V and 4 bases at J, with 11 bases between. The CDR3 protein is CASSFGINPDTQYF. Here the CDR3 DNA reads TGTGCCAGCAGCTTTGGTATCAACCCAGATACGCAGTATTTT.

The V gene is TRBV11-3, the J gene TRBJ2-3, with 7 bases that match TRBD1. The V gene's germline CDR1 is SGHNT and CDR2 YENEEA. The V and J ends lost 2 bases and 1 base, in that order; junction bases with no gene match: 6. The CDR3 extends over 16 amino acids. The CDR3 DNA sequence: TGTGCCAGCAGCTTAAGCACAGGGGATGGCACAGATACGCAGTATTTT. Encoded protein: CASSLSTGDGTDTQYF.

The chain recombines TRBV5-1 with TRBJ1-6; D unresolved. V lost 4 bases and J 2 bases, leaving 13 bases between the germline ends. The CDR3 spans 16 residues. Per germline, CDR1 SGHRS and CDR2 YFSETQ. The CDR3 protein is CASSPALMAYNSPLHF. The CDR3 coding sequence is TGCGCCAGCAGCCCGGCATTGATGGCCTATAATTCACCCCTCCACTTT.

The gene calls are TRBV7-9 and TRBJ2-1; no firm D call. With 1 base removed from V and 4 bases from J, the gap between germline ends came to 8 bases. Germline loops: CDR1 SEHNR, CDR2 FQNEAQ (reference sequence). This CDR3 has 14 residues. This chain's CDR3 is CASSLGRSYNEQFF. CDR3 bases: TGTGCCAGCAGCTTAGGACGATCGTACAATGAGCAGTTCTTC. Based on the CDR3 plus reference TRBV7-9 and TRBJ2-1, the full variable domain is DTGVSQNPRHKITKRGQNVTFRCDPISEHNRLYWYRQTLGQGPEFLTYFQNEAQLEKSRLLSDRFSAERPKGSFSTLEIQRTEQGDSAMYLCASSLGRSYNEQFFGPGTRLTVL.

The rearrangement uses TRBV2 and TRBJ2-3, with D perhaps TRBD1 (5 bases). Germline CDR1 SNHLY, CDR2 FYNNEI. With 4 bases removed from V and 6 bases from J, the gap between germline ends came to 14 bases. The CDR3 covers 14 residues. The CDR3 bases are TGTGCCAGCAGTGCCGAAGGGGTGGGCGATACGCAGTATTTT. This gives the protein CASSAEGVGDTQYF.

The chain recombines TRBV2 with TRBJ1-5; tentatively, D is TRBD1 (5 bases). This CDR3 is built from 14 residues. Germline loops: CDR1 SNHLY, CDR2 FYNNEI. Trimming stripped 5 bases from V and 4 bases from J, with 12 bases between. CDR3 bases: TGTGCCAGCAGTCAGGGTCTGGGGAATCAGCCCCAGCATTTT. It codes for CASSQGLGNQPQHF. Variable domain in full (rest from reference TRBV2 and TRBJ1-5): EPEVTQTPSHQVTQMGQEVILRCVPISNHLYFYWYRQILGQKVEFLVSFYNNEISEKSEIFDDQFSVERPDGSNFTLKIRSTKLEDSAMYFCASSQGLGNQPQHFGDGTRLSIL.

The chain recombines TRBV4-3 with TRBJ1-2; D uncertain. The CDR3 contains 14 residues. The V end was cut by 4 bases, the J end by 4 bases, with 13 bases between. Germline CDR1 reads LGHNA; CDR2 reads YSLEER. In nucleotides, the CDR3 is TGCGCCAGCAGCCCCGAAGGGCGGGCCTATGGCTACACCTTC. This translates into CASSPEGRAYGYTF.

The chain couples TRBV7-8 to TRBJ2-4; no firm D call. V was trimmed by 0 bases and J by 0 bases, leaving 12 bases between them. The CDR3 is made up of 17 amino acids. CDR1 SGHVS and CDR2 FQNEAQ come from the germline V gene. CDR3 nucleotide sequence: TGTGCCAGCAGCTTAGCGCGGCCCACCCTAGCCAAAAACATTCAGTACTTC. Amino acids: CASSLARPTLAKNIQYF.

This clone was observed a single time. V and J are TRBV5-1 and TRBJ2-2; D tentatively fits TRBD1 or TRBD2 (5 bases each). Trimming removed 2 bases from V and 4 bases from J, with 21 bases in between. CDR1 is SGHRS, CDR2 YFSETQ, per germline. CDR3 length: 18 residues. The CDR3 nucleotides read TGCGCCAGCAGCTTCTCGGGGCCTCAAGCTCGGGGCACCGGGGAGCTGTTTTTT. Its translation is CASSFSGPQARGTGELFF.

This chain connects TRBV4-1 to TRBJ2-3, with 11 nucleotides matching TRBD1. This CDR3 comprises 16 residues. The germline gives CDR1 MGHRA, CDR2 YSYEKL. V gave up 3 bases and J gave up 5 bases; unmatched junction bases: 7. Here the CDR3 reads CASSHLDRGLLDTQYF. The CDR3 DNA is TGCGCCAGCAGCCACCTGGACAGGGGGCTTCTAGATACGCAGTATTTT.

The J gene is TRBJ2-7, the V gene TRBV5-6; D remains unclear. V was clipped by 2 bases and J by 2 bases, with 5 bases between them. Germline V gives CDR1 SGHDT, CDR2 YYEEEE. CDR3 length: 12 amino acids. The CDR3 loop reads CASSLEAYEQYF. The CDR3 DNA follows: TGTGCCAGCAGCTTAGAGGCCTACGAGCAGTACTTC.

The CDR3 protein is CASSLESWSGEQFF. DNA of the CDR3: TGTGCCAGCAGCTTAGAGAGTTGGAGTGGTGAGCAGTTCTTC. This chain uses TRBV11-2 with TRBJ2-1; D remains unclear. The CDR3 is made up of 14 amino acids. Germline V gene lookup returns CDR1 SGHAT and CDR2 FQNNGV. The V and J ends lost 0 bases and 9 bases respectively, with 12 bases between them.

This sequence joins TRBV7-9 and TRBJ2-3; TRBD1 agrees at 10 bases. This CDR3 has 18 residues. After removal of 1 base from V and 1 base from J, the junction contained 8 bases not matched to a gene. Germline V CDR1 and CDR2: SEHNR, FQNEAQ (reference sequence). Here the CDR3 reads CASSLGSRTGGGTDTQYF. CDR3 bases: TGTGCCAGCAGCTTAGGTTCCCGGACAGGGGGTGGCACAGATACGCAGTATTTT. The variable domain in full, with the rest retrieved from reference TRBV7-9 and TRBJ2-3, is DTGVSQNPRHKITKRGQNVTFRCDPISEHNRLYWYRQTLGQGPEFLTYFQNEAQLEKSRLLSDRFSAERPKGSFSTLEIQRTEQGDSAMYLCASSLGSRTGGGTDTQYFGPGTRLTVL.

The chain couples TRBV25-1 to TRBJ2-5; D may match TRBD1 or TRBD2 (5 bases each). Trimming removed 3 bases from V and 2 bases from J, with 13 bases in between. This CDR3 spans 15 amino acids. CDR1 is MGHDK and CDR2 is SYGVNS in the germline V gene. The CDR3 DNA is TGTGCCAGCAGTGATTGGGGGACCCAGCAAGAGACCCAGTACTTC. This gives the protein CASSDWGTQQETQYF.

This clone appeared once. The CDR3 region is CASSYSFSGIPYGYTF. DNA of the CDR3: TGTGCCAGCAGCTACTCGTTCTCAGGGATTCCCTATGGCTACACCTTC. V is TRBV5-6 and J is TRBJ1-2; possibly TRBD1 for D (5 bases). V was shortened by 3 bases and J by 4 bases, with 19 bases between the two germline ends. The CDR3 spans 16 residues. CDR1 is SGHDT, CDR2 YYEEEE, per germline.

The chain employs TRBV5-4 and TRBJ2-2; 10 bases map to TRBD2. The CDR3 has 15 amino acids. The germline CDR1 and CDR2 sequences are SGHNT and YYREEE (reference sequence). Germline trimming cut 10 bases from V and 3 bases from J; bases unmatched to any gene: 9. The CDR3 DNA sequence: TGTGCCGCGGGCAGCGGGAGGGGCGACACCGGGGAGCTGTTTTTT. Protein: CAAGSGRGDTGELFF.

The chain recombines TRBV21-1 with TRBJ2-7; the D call in the table, TRBD2, was not verified against the DNA. TRBV21-1 is termed a pseudogene. CDR3 length equals 17 residues. The CDR3 nucleotides are TGTGCCAGCACCGCAGGACTAGCGGGAGAGGAATACTACGAGCAGTACTTC. Translated: CASTAGLAGEEYYEQYF.

The rearrangement links TRBV12-5 to TRBJ2-5; no clear D. The CDR3 sequence is 16 residues long. CDR1 and CDR2 from the germline V gene are LGHNT and FRNRAP. V lost 2 bases and J lost 2, with 15 bases in between. In DNA form, the CDR3 reads TGTGCTAGTGGTTTGTGGCCCCGGGTGGGGCAAGAGACCCAGTACTTC. Encoded protein: CASGLWPRVGQETQYF.

This clone was counted once. This chain joins TRBV5-1 and TRBJ2-7; TRBD1 matches at 11 bases. The CDR3 consists of 15 residues. CDR1 and CDR2 (germline): SGHRS, YFSETQ. Trimming at V came to 3 bases and at J to 6 bases, leaving 8 bases not matched to a gene. The CDR3 DNA sequence: TGCGCCAGCAGCTGGACAGGGGGCGCGGATTCCGAGCAGTACTTC. Translated, it gives CASSWTGGADSEQYF.

V usage is TRBV6-2 or TRBV6-3 and J usage is TRBJ1-3, with TRBD1 as a possible D gene (5 bases). This CDR3 contains 16 residues. From germline, CDR1 is MNHEY and CDR2 SVGEGT. V was cut by 0 bases and J by 0 bases, with 9 bases left in between. For the CDR3, the DNA is TGTGCCAGCAGTTACTCTTGGGGCACCTCTGGAAACACCATATATTTT. It yields the protein CASSYSWGTSGNTIYF.

The chain uses TRBV3-1 (or the pseudogene TRBV3-2) and TRBJ1-2; the D gene is possibly TRBD1 (5 bases). Germline V gives CDR1 LGHDT, CDR2 YNNKEL (reference sequence). The V end was cut by 3 bases, the J end by 4 bases, with 15 bases between. This CDR3 is 15 amino acids long. The CDR3 DNA follows: TGTGCCAGCAGCCATCCCAACGGCGGGGGCTATGGCTACACCTTC. It yields the protein CASSHPNGGGYGYTF.

This clone was recorded a few times. The chain joins TRBV6-5 to TRBJ1-2; D may be TRBD1 (5 bases). The V end lost 6 bases, the J end lost 8 bases, and 13 bases lay between the germline ends. CDR1 is MNHEY, CDR2 SVGAGI, per germline. CDR3 length: 12 amino acids. CDR3 nucleotides: TGTGCCAGCAGACTATCAGGGAAGGGCTACACCTTC. The encoded protein is CASRLSGKGYTF.

This chain joins TRBV7-8 and TRBJ1-1; TRBD1 is a possible D gene (5 bases). The CDR3 consists of 13 residues. V was cut by 6 bases and J by 1 base, with 9 bases left in between. CDR1 is SGHVS and CDR2 is FQNEAQ in the germline V gene. CDR3: CASRPGGNTEAFF. CDR3 DNA sequence: TGTGCCAGCAGGCCGGGGGGGAACACTGAAGCTTTCTTT.

The rearrangement links TRBV5-1 to TRBJ2-3, with TRBD2 matching over 7 bases. J was trimmed by 8 bases and V by 0 bases; bases with no gene match: 3. The germline CDR1 and CDR2 sequences are SGHRS and YFSETQ. This CDR3 has 13 amino acids. The DNA for the CDR3 is TGCGCCAGCAGCTTGGCCGGGAGGAGTACGCAGTATTTT. Encoded protein: CASSLAGRSTQYF.

CDR3 sequence reads: CASSGSGNQPQHF. The CDR3 bases are TGTGCCAGCTCAGGGTCTGGCAATCAGCCCCAGCATTTT. This chain connects TRBV18 to TRBJ1-5; D ambiguous. Germline assignment: CDR1 KGHSH and CDR2 LQKENI. This CDR3 region has 13 residues. V was trimmed by 5 bases and J by 2 bases, leaving 7 bases between them.

CDR3 in DNA: TGTGCCAGCAGCTTCGACAGATACACAGATACGCAGTATTTT. This encodes CASSFDRYTDTQYF. V usage is TRBV7-8 and J usage is TRBJ2-3, with TRBD1 as a possible D gene (5 bases). The CDR3 loop spans 14 amino acids. Germline lookup yields CDR1 SGHVS and CDR2 FQNEAQ. The V end lost 3 bases, the J end lost 2 bases, and 9 bases lay between the germline ends.

The chain uses TRBV10-3 and TRBJ1-1; perhaps TRBD1 as D (5 bases). Germline V gene lookup returns CDR1 ENHRY and CDR2 SYGVKD. CDR3 length equals 14 residues. The V and J ends lost 7 bases and 3 bases respectively, with 15 bases between them. This CDR3 reads CAITETGGDTEAFF. The CDR3 DNA is TGTGCCATCACCGAGACGGGGGGGGACACTGAAGCTTTCTTT.

In this sample, this clone turned up a few times. The chain links TRBV3-1 (or the pseudogene TRBV3-2) to TRBJ2-2; D possibly corresponds to TRBD2 (6 bases). Trimming stripped 1 base from V and 3 bases from J, with 9 bases between. CDR1 LGHDT and CDR2 YNNKEL come from the germline V gene (reference sequence). The CDR3 sequence is 15 residues long. This CDR3 is CASSQGTGDTGELFF. The CDR3 DNA follows: TGTGCCAGCAGCCAAGGGACGGGAGACACCGGGGAGCTGTTTTTT.